This TCR beta chain was obtained from a study of T cells after yellow fever vaccination. General study results and limits: Only a small proportion of the clonotypes turned up in both the CD4 and the CD8 compartments, likely arising from convergent recombination. Once the booster was given, most primary-vaccination clones reappeared, at 95% to 97% for CD4 and roughly 90% for CD8.

The V end lost 2 bases, the J end lost 6 bases, and 21 bases lay between the germline ends. Germline lookup yields CDR1 SGHDT and CDR2 YYEEEE. This CDR3 contains 17 residues. TCRdb recomputed calls from the 5' RACE reads with MiXCR, one row per CDR3 protein. Here the sample spans about 350,000 distinct CDR3 sequences, around 8.1% being singletons. Concerning this clonotype: No antigen is known for it.

This chain uses TRBV5-6 with TRBJ2-1, with D perhaps TRBD2 (6 bases). Material: PBMCs, obtained roughly 47 days after the first yellow fever vaccination. This clonotype was sampled from a man aged 18 to 30 who received the YFV17D yellow fever vaccine. DNA of the CDR3: TGTGCCAGCAGCTTTTTTCGGGGGAGACCCCTCGGCAATGAGCAGTTCTTC. Translated: CASSFFRGRPLGNEQFF.